This TCR beta chain was sequenced for a study of blood T cell repertoires in COVID-19. Study at large: Whether acute or convalescent, the COVID-19 samples came from the United States, Italy and Spain.

The table lists this clone with a count of one. Original data processing: Researchers report that nucleated cell counts were estimated from reference gene primer amplification. Produced via immunoSEQ multiplex PCR; TCRdb's table is partial and in-frame only. That table supplies the V and J calls and clone size; D and trimming were determined from the DNA. The sample includes 200,000 to 300,000 clones, about 91% of them seen just once. The V gene lost 9 bases and the J gene lost 2 bases, with 19 bases spanning the gap. The CDR3 contains 15 residues. Germline V gene sequence: CDR1 LNHNV, CDR2 YYDKDF (reference sequence). In terms of age and location, participants ranged from roughly 18 to 89 years and lived in 24 US areas. Cohorts were based on clinical histories the participants reported.

The sample comprised PBMCs or T cells enriched from blood (not recorded which). V usage is TRBV15 and J usage is TRBJ2-5; possibly TRBD1 for D (6 bases). This clonotype was sampled from a woman in her thirties or forties with acute COVID-19. The CDR3 is CATKLRQARQETQYF. For the CDR3, the DNA is TGTGCCACAAAACTACGACAGGCGAGACAAGAGACCCAGTACTTC.